The rows below give T cell receptor beta chains drawn from one sample of a study of T cell responses to AZD1222 COVID-19 vaccine. Clones were read by immunoSEQ multiplex PCR, and TCRdb kept only the in-frame ones, dropping some. Of roughly 100,000 clones in the sample, 88% are singletons; the top ten hold more than 9%. Sample: peripheral blood, taken on day 0 of AZD1222 vaccination. The receptors were sampled from an adult in good health. The CDR3 runs from the conserved cysteine through the conserved F or W. A D gene is named only where the DNA matches it firmly. Rows may omit the clone size; those that give it use once, few, many or a size class.

D: TRBD2
size: few
V: TRBV6-4
CDR3: CASSEAGGLDTQYF

D: TRBD2
size: once
V: TRBV5-6
CDR3: CASSLETTGLAGQYF

D: TRBD2
size: NA
V: TRBV5-1
CDR3: CASSLLADSTDTQYF

D: NA
size: once
V: TRBV11-2
CDR3: CASSSGLTGELFF

D: TRBD1
size: NA
V: TRBV28
CDR3: CASSLEGQLNTEAFF

D: TRBD2
size: NA
V: TRBV3-1/TRBV3-2
CDR3: CAGSQQAGEQFF

D: NA
size: NA
V: TRBV3-1/TRBV3-2
CDR3: CASSNSGANVLTF

D: TRBD2
size: NA
V: TRBV14
CDR3: CASSHLSGFTDTQYF

D: NA
size: NA
V: TRBV29-1
CDR3: CSGEQGGYGYTF

D: TRBD1
size: NA
V: TRBV6-1
CDR3: CASSQLGQGAYLAFF

D: NA
size: NA
V: TRBV29-1
CDR3: CSVERNEQFF

D: NA
size: NA
V: TRBV6-5
CDR3: CASSYEFSGNTIYF

D: NA
size: NA
V: TRBV6-5
CDR3: CATMWTANEQYF

D: TRBD1
size: NA
V: TRBV6-2/TRBV6-3
CDR3: CASSPDRGYNSPLHF

D: TRBD1
size: NA
V: TRBV5-5
CDR3: CASSLERQGYLAGELFF

D: NA
size: few
V: TRBV6-2/TRBV6-3
CDR3: CASSGALSGANVLTF

D: NA
size: NA
V: TRBV9
CDR3: CASSGIGGMREQYF

D: NA
size: NA
V: TRBV15
CDR3: CATSRDLAGQPQHF

D: NA
size: NA
V: TRBV6-5
CDR3: CASRLGTGELFF

D: TRBD2
size: NA
V: TRBV7-9
CDR3: CASSSQLAGNTGELFF

D: NA
size: NA
V: TRBV2
CDR3: CASSEARETQYF

D: NA
size: NA
V: TRBV28
CDR3: CATPGTPTNYGYTF

D: NA
size: NA
V: TRBV7-3
CDR3: CASSLGWDSPLHF

D: NA
size: NA
V: TRBV6-5
CDR3: CASPPGLYNEQFF

D: NA
size: NA
V: TRBV7-2
CDR3: CASSLRQESYEQYF

D: NA
size: NA
V: TRBV28
CDR3: CASSPPDLHKETQYF

D: NA
size: NA
V: TRBV14
CDR3: CASSQDARGGYTF

D: NA
size: NA
V: TRBV7-9
CDR3: CASSLLGQETQYF

D: TRBD2
size: NA
V: TRBV18
CDR3: CASSKGTRETQYF

D: NA
size: NA
V: TRBV7-2
CDR3: CASSLGLEVFGELFF

D: NA
size: NA
V: TRBV10-2
CDR3: CASSQDSFSTGELFF

D: TRBD1
size: NA
V: TRBV27
CDR3: CASSFHGQGNSPLHF

D: NA
size: NA
V: TRBV5-1
CDR3: CASSRGTLNTDTQYF

D: NA
size: NA
V: TRBV6-4
CDR3: CASSDSLNDEQYF

D: TRBD1
size: NA
V: TRBV19
CDR3: CASSINPGQQNQPQHF

D: TRBD2
size: NA
V: TRBV7-3
CDR3: CASSSGLASNNEQFF

D: TRBD1
size: NA
V: TRBV7-9
CDR3: CASSIGQGPETQYF

D: NA
size: few
V: TRBV28
CDR3: CASSFPRGVDQPQHF

D: TRBD1
size: NA
V: TRBV2
CDR3: CASSYRGDNSPLHF

D: NA
size: NA
V: TRBV10-1
CDR3: CATPRSPLHF

D: NA
size: few
V: TRBV7-3
CDR3: CASSSRGGSTDTQYF

D: TRBD2
size: NA
V: TRBV5-1
CDR3: CASLGGAANTGELFF

D: NA
size: once
V: TRBV21-1
CDR3: CASSKDQGLAGEYEQYF

D: NA
size: NA
V: TRBV10-3
CDR3: CATGAGTQYF

D: NA
size: once
V: TRBV6-5
CDR3: CASSYSPLGEQPQHF

D: NA
size: NA
V: TRBV15
CDR3: CATSRSGGYSNQPQHF

D: NA
size: NA
V: TRBV30
CDR3: CAWRSGPGPLHF

D: TRBD2
size: NA
V: TRBV7-6
CDR3: CASSYLAGAGETQYF

D: NA
size: few
V: TRBV15
CDR3: CATSSRSGYEQYF

D: NA
size: NA
V: TRBV7-3
CDR3: CASSTGTRTEAFF

D: NA
size: NA
V: TRBV4-2
CDR3: CASSRVSGEENSPLHF

D: NA
size: NA
V: TRBV19
CDR3: CASSTPFGTFYNEQFF

D: NA
size: NA
V: TRBV7-9
CDR3: CASRSTSTSSYEQYF

D: NA
size: NA
V: TRBV5-4
CDR3: CASSPLGGTEAFF

D: TRBD2
size: once
V: TRBV7-2
CDR3: CANSSPGLAYNEQFF